The 17 T cell receptor beta chains presented below share a single source sample, sequenced in a study of blood T cell repertoires in COVID-19. The assay was immunoSEQ multiplex PCR, and TCRdb's table has in-frame clones only and misses some. Altogether 400,000 to 450,000 clones are present, 90% being singletons, with the ten largest covering about 0.63%. Sequencing was carried out using PBMCs or T cells enriched from blood (not recorded which). The receptors shown here come from a young man who had recovered from COVID-19.

This chain connects TRBV4-1 to TRBJ2-2; TRBD1 matches 8 bases. The CDR3 sequence is 19 residues long. The germline CDR1 and CDR2 sequences are MGHRA and YSYEKL. The trim removed 1 base at V and 3 bases at J, leaving 13 bases unmatched. The CDR3 bases are TGCGCCAGCAGCCAAGTAGGCAGGGGGCTCGATTTAGACACCGGGGAGCTGTTTTTT. This encodes CASSQVGRGLDLDTGELFF.

The rearrangement joins TRBV7-2 to TRBJ2-1; D is unclear. This CDR3 spans 13 amino acids. Germline-derived CDR1 and CDR2 are SGHTA and FQGNSA. The germline V and J ends were trimmed by 4 bases and 0 bases, with 4 bases remaining between them. The CDR3 DNA sequence: TGTGCCAGCAGCTCTAACTCCTACAATGAGCAGTTCTTC. Protein sequence: CASSSNSYNEQFF.

The genes are TRBV29-1 and TRBJ2-3; D gene ambiguous. CDR1 and CDR2 (germline): SQVTM, ANQGSEA. The CDR3 is 15 residues long. V was cut by 3 bases and J by 4 bases, with 17 bases left in between. In DNA form, the CDR3 reads TGCAGCGTTGAGGCCAGGCCTTCCCAGCCAGATACGCAGTATTTT. As protein: CSVEARPSQPDTQYF.

The V gene is TRBV9, the J gene TRBJ2-3; 10 bases are shared with TRBD2. The CDR3 contains 16 residues. Looked up from germline, CDR1 is SGDLS and CDR2 is YYNGEE. Trimming cost V 4 bases and J 3 bases; bases outside gene matches: 8. Here the CDR3 reads CASSSGAGGLTDTQYF. In DNA form, the CDR3 reads TGTGCCAGCAGCTCCGGAGCGGGAGGGCTAACAGATACGCAGTATTTT. Using reference TRBV9 and TRBJ2-3 for the parts outside the CDR3, the full variable domain is DSGVTQTPKHLITATGQRVTLRCSPRSGDLSVYWYQQSLDQGLQFLIQYYNGEERAKGNILERFSAQQFPDLHSELNLSSLELGDSALYFCASSSGAGGLTDTQYFGPGTRLTVL.

The genes are TRBV24-1 and TRBJ2-7, with 10 bases matching TRBD2. V dropped 2 bases and J dropped 3; count of bases not matched to a gene: 12. The CDR3 extends over 18 amino acids. Germline assignment: CDR1 KGHDR and CDR2 SFDVKD. The CDR3: CATSDYPSGRTSDYEQYF. CDR3 coding DNA: TGTGCCACCAGTGATTACCCTAGCGGGAGAACCTCCGACTACGAGCAGTACTTC.

V and J are TRBV2 and TRBJ2-5; 8 bases match TRBD1. The CDR3 spans 16 residues. The V gene's germline CDR1 is SNHLY and CDR2 FYNNEI. V dropped 4 bases and J dropped 1; count of bases not matched to a gene: 8. The CDR3 region is CASSGDYRGAQETQYF. CDR3 nucleotides: TGTGCCAGCAGTGGTGATTACAGGGGGGCCCAAGAGACCCAGTACTTC.

The gene calls are TRBV5-6 and TRBJ1-5; no clear D gene. The germline V and J ends were trimmed by 1 base and 0 bases, with 5 bases remaining between them. The CDR3 is 14 residues long. Germline lookup yields CDR1 SGHDT and CDR2 YYEEEE. In DNA form, the CDR3 reads TGTGCCAGCAGCTTGTTCCATAGCAATCAGCCCCAGCATTTT. Translation gives CASSLFHSNQPQHF.

The chain couples TRBV27 to TRBJ2-5; D possibly corresponds to TRBD2 (6 bases). The CDR3 spans 13 residues. V shed 6 bases and J shed 3 bases, with 11 bases lying between them. CDR1 MNHEY and CDR2 SMNVEV come from the germline V gene (reference sequence). CDR3 bases: TGTGCCAGCAGGTATTCGGGGGAAGAGACCCAGTACTTC. This sequence encodes CASRYSGEETQYF.

For the CDR3, the DNA is TGTGCCACCAGTGATTCCCAAGACAGGGGGTACGAGCAGTACTTC. This codes for CATSDSQDRGYEQYF. The V gene is TRBV24-1, the J gene TRBJ2-7, with 9 bases fitting TRBD1. The CDR3 consists of 15 residues. Germline CDR1 reads KGHDR; CDR2 reads SFDVKD. The V segment lost 2 bases and the J segment 4 bases; nucleotides outside the gene matches: 5.

This clone was seen only once. This sequence joins TRBV12-3 or TRBV12-4 and TRBJ1-6; possible D gene TRBD1, 6 bases. This CDR3 region has 12 residues. Trimming took 6 bases from V and 12 from J, leaving 12 bases between them. The CDR3 protein is CASRTGQLPLHF. The CDR3 nucleotides are TGTGCCAGCAGGACCGGACAGTTACCCCTCCACTTT.

This clone was seen just once. The V and J genes are TRBV25-1 and TRBJ1-1; 11 nucleotides match TRBD1. The J segment lost 5 bases and the V segment lost 4 bases, leaving 3 bases of the junction unmatched. This CDR3 is built from 14 residues. Germline V lookup: CDR1 MGHDK, CDR2 SYGVNS. The CDR3 spells CASSGTGGITEAFF. As DNA, the CDR3 is TGTGCCAGCAGTGGGACAGGGGGCATTACTGAAGCTTTCTTT.

This sequence joins TRBV11-2 and TRBJ2-2; TRBD1 matches at 7 bases. The trim removed 4 bases at V and 3 bases at J, leaving 11 bases unmatched. Looked up from germline, CDR1 is SGHAT and CDR2 is FQNNGV. The CDR3 is 17 amino acids. CDR3 protein: CASSSPRQGKDTGELFF. The DNA of the CDR3 is TGTGCCAGCAGCTCCCCCCGACAGGGAAAGGACACCGGGGAGCTGTTTTTT.

The chain carries TRBV25-1 and TRBJ1-5; TRBD1 matches 8 bases. The ends lost 2 bases at V and 6 bases at J; junction bases unmatched: 3. The CDR3 runs to 14 residues. Per the germline V gene, CDR1 is MGHDK and CDR2 is SYGVNS. The chain's CDR3 is CASSEPGGSQPQHF. The CDR3 region has the DNA TGTGCCAGCAGTGAACCAGGGGGCAGTCAGCCCCAGCATTTT.

The chain joins TRBV5-4 to TRBJ2-5; 8 bases are a match to TRBD2. V gave up 0 bases and J gave up 3 bases; unmatched junction bases: 7. Germline CDR1 SGHNT, CDR2 YYREEE (reference sequence). The CDR3 covers 16 residues. CDR3 in amino acids: CASSLGPLAGKETQYF. Here the CDR3 DNA reads TGTGCCAGCAGCTTGGGCCCCTTAGCGGGGAAAGAGACCCAGTACTTC.

The gene calls are TRBV7-9 and TRBJ2-7; weak D call: TRBD2 (5 bases). V dropped 5 bases and J dropped 2 bases, with 16 bases sitting between them. The germline gives CDR1 SEHNR, CDR2 FQNEAQ (reference sequence). The CDR3 totals 15 residues. The CDR3 DNA follows: TGTGCCAGCAGCCACGGACTCCAGCCCCCCTACGAGCAGTACTTC. Protein: CASSHGLQPPYEQYF.

The V and J genes are TRBV28 and TRBJ2-7; 14 bases map to TRBD2. Trimming at V came to 5 bases and at J to 4 bases, leaving 10 bases not matched to a gene. Germline CDR1 and CDR2: MDHEN and SYDVKM. The length of the CDR3 is 17 residues. The CDR3 sequence: CASSTTGTSGSMYEQYF. The DNA of the CDR3 is TGTGCCAGCAGTACTACCGGGACTAGCGGGAGCATGTACGAGCAGTACTTC.

This chain uses TRBV7-9 with TRBJ1-1, with D unclear. The V end was cut by 7 bases, the J end by 1 base, with 16 bases between. The CDR3 has 15 amino acids. Per germline, CDR1 SEHNR and CDR2 FQNEAQ (reference sequence). As DNA, the CDR3 is TGTGCCAGCATGCCCTCCGGGGTGGGGAACACTGAAGCTTTCTTT. As protein: CASMPSGVGNTEAFF.